Below are 2 T cell receptor beta chains sequenced from a single sample in a study of metastatic and nonmetastatic thyroid tumors. With MiXCR, TCRdb called clones anew from the PCR reads. The repertoire holds about 36,000 clones, with around 21% as singletons. No patient had received any treatment before thyroid surgery. Material: blood. Receptors originate from a female donor with papillary thyroid cancer or a benign thyroid nodule (not recorded which). Some clones in this sample may be carry-over from other donors' samples.

Ten or more counts support this clone. Within the sample, other DNA sequences also encode this same CDR3. The chain carries TRBV19 and TRBJ1-1; a possible D gene is TRBD1 (5 bases). Trimming left V 3 bases short and J 5 bases short, with 7 bases between. Germline CDR1 and CDR2: LNHDA and SQIVND (reference sequence). The CDR3 length is 12 residues. The DNA of the CDR3 is TGTGCCAGTAGTATCCAGGGAACTGAAGCTTTCTTT. It yields the protein CASSIQGTEAFF.

The chain employs TRBV9 and TRBJ2-7; D gene uncertain. Germline lookup yields CDR1 SGDLS and CDR2 YYNGEE. Deletions cut 4 bases from V and 3 bases from J, with 11 bases between. This CDR3 is 13 amino acids long. CDR3 coding DNA: TGTGCCAGCAGCTCCGCAGGCATCTACGAGCAGTACTTC. Translation: CASSSAGIYEQYF.